The 20 T cell receptor beta chains below come from one sample, sequenced in a study of T-cell reconstitution after alpha-beta-depleted transplantation in children. During its preparation, the TCRbeta library received unique molecular identifiers. A single record per CDR3 protein comes from TCRdb applying MiXCR to the PCR reads. This table holds roughly 500,000 distinct CDR3 sequences, about 33% found once. The sequences come from PBMCs from the stem cell graft donor, collected from the stem cell graft. The source of these receptors is a human donor who donated a stem cell graft to a child with aplastic anemia.

This chain uses TRBV5-6 with TRBJ2-2; D is perhaps TRBD1 (5 bases). V lost 2 bases to trimming and J lost 0 bases, with 11 bases between them. Germline loops: CDR1 SGHDT, CDR2 YYEEEE. The CDR3 length is 16 residues. The CDR3 nucleotides are TGTGCCAGCAGCTTTGCAGGGAAGGCGAACACCGGGGAGCTGTTTTTT. Encoded protein: CASSFAGKANTGELFF.

CDR3 protein: CASSSPSGTGGETQYF. The DNA of the CDR3 is TGCGCCAGCAGCTCCCCATCCGGGACAGGTGGAGAGACCCAGTACTTC. This chain joins TRBV5-1 and TRBJ2-5; TRBD1 matches at 8 bases. J was trimmed by 4 bases and V by 3 bases; bases with no gene match: 11. CDR1 is SGHRS, CDR2 YFSETQ, per germline. CDR3 length equals 16 residues.

This clonotype turned up a few times. The chain uses TRBV15 and TRBJ2-1; D remains unclear. The CDR3 length is 13 residues. V lost 5 bases and J lost 3, with 8 bases in between. Per germline, CDR1 LNHNV and CDR2 YYDKDF (reference sequence). CDR3 nucleotide sequence: TGTGCCACCAGCCCCGACCACTACAATGAGCAGTTCTTC. Translated: CATSPDHYNEQFF.

This clonotype was picked up a small number of times. The V gene is TRBV10-3, the J gene TRBJ2-2; TRBD2 aligns across 7 bases. The CDR3 extends over 14 amino acids. J gave up 3 bases and V 3 bases, and 1 base lay outside the gene matches. Germline V gives CDR1 ENHRY, CDR2 SYGVKD. The CDR3 DNA reads TGTGCCATCAGTGACGCGGGAGACACCGGGGAGCTGTTTTTT. Translation gives CAISDAGDTGELFF.

This chain connects TRBV20-1 to TRBJ1-2; D gene ambiguous. The CDR3 extends over 13 amino acids. Germline lookup yields CDR1 DFQATT and CDR2 SNEGSKA (reference sequence). Between the trimmed V and J ends, which lost 6 bases and 3 bases, there was a span of 14 bases. The DNA of the CDR3 is TGCAGTGCCCGCTCCAGGCGAGACTATGGCTACACCTTC. Encoded protein: CSARSRRDYGYTF.

V usage is TRBV5-1 and J usage is TRBJ2-5; a possible D gene is TRBD2 (6 bases). This CDR3 comprises 11 residues. V was cut by 6 bases and J by 5 bases, with 8 bases left in between. CDR1 and CDR2 (germline): SGHRS, YFSETQ. The CDR3: CASTEGETQYF. The DNA of the CDR3 is TGCGCCAGCACGGAGGGGGAGACCCAGTACTTC.

This sequence joins TRBV4-2 and TRBJ2-7, with 9 bases aligning to TRBD1. Germline V gives CDR1 LGHNA, CDR2 YNFKEQ. This CDR3 has 15 amino acids. V shed 2 bases and J 0 bases; nucleotides not matched to a gene: 2. The DNA of the CDR3 is TGTGCCAGCAGCCAAAAGGGACAGGGCTCCTACGAGCAGTACTTC. Amino acid sequence: CASSQKGQGSYEQYF.

The chain carries TRBV5-1 and TRBJ1-1; no definite D call. Germline V CDR1 and CDR2: SGHRS, YFSETQ. V lost 7 bases and J 1 base, leaving 14 bases between the germline ends. This CDR3 contains 14 residues. CDR3 amino acids: CASDGGSPNTEAFF. DNA of the CDR3: TGCGCCAGCGACGGAGGCAGCCCGAACACTGAAGCTTTCTTT.

This clonotype was detected only a few times. V is TRBV11-2 and J is TRBJ2-4; possibly TRBD1 or TRBD2 for D (5 bases each). Germline V gene data show CDR1 as SGHAT and CDR2 as FQNNGV. This CDR3 contains 12 residues. V was cut by 3 bases and J by 9 bases, with 9 bases left in between. This CDR3 reads CASSLRGVIQYF. CDR3 nucleotides: TGTGCCAGCAGCTTGAGGGGAGTCATTCAGTACTTC. The complete variable domain, with remaining parts taken from reference TRBV11-2 and TRBJ2-4, reads EAGVAQSPRYKIIEKRQSVAFWCNPISGHATLYWYQQILGQGPKLLIQFQNNGVVDDSQLPKDRFSAERLKGVDSTLKIQPAKLEDSAVYLCASSLRGVIQYFGAGTRLSVL.

V and J are TRBV6-2 or TRBV6-3 and TRBJ2-1; a weak D match, TRBD2 (7 bases). This CDR3 comprises 15 residues. The V gene lost 0 bases and the J gene lost 7 bases, with 13 bases spanning the gap. The germline CDR1 and CDR2 sequences are MNHEY and SVGEGT. The CDR3 nucleotides are TGTGCCAGCAGTTACTCGTCGGAGGGGGGGAATGAGCAGTTCTTC. Translating gives CASSYSSEGGNEQFF.

This clonotype has a handful of counts. This rearrangement joins TRBV20-1 to TRBJ2-1; the D gene is possibly TRBD2 (6 bases). V lost 5 bases and J 2 bases, leaving 16 bases between the germline ends. The CDR3 loop spans 15 amino acids. Germline V CDR1 and CDR2: DFQATT, SNEGSKA (reference sequence). The CDR3 region is CSAPIAETTYNEQFF. CDR3 DNA: TGCAGTGCTCCCATAGCGGAAACTACCTACAATGAGCAGTTCTTC.

This clonotype has a single count. This chain connects TRBV11-3 to TRBJ2-1, with no clear D. Germline V CDR1 and CDR2: SGHNT, YENEEA. This CDR3 region has 13 residues. V dropped 4 bases and J dropped 12 bases, with 16 bases sitting between them. Here the CDR3 DNA reads TGTGCCAGCAGCTCAACCCGGGCCAGACCGCAGTTCTTC. It translates to CASSSTRARPQFF. The full variable domain, its missing parts supplied by reference TRBV11-3 and TRBJ2-1, is EAGVVQSPRYKIIEKKQPVAFWCNPISGHNTLYWYLQNLGQGPELLIRYENEEAVDDSQLPKDRFSAERLKGVDSTLKIQPAELGDSAVYLCASSSTRARPQFFGPGTRLTVL.

Only a few counts were recorded for this clonotype. This chain uses TRBV5-1 with TRBJ2-4; D not resolved. The CDR3 is made up of 13 amino acids. The V gene lost 0 bases and the J gene lost 7 bases, with 8 bases spanning the gap. Germline loops: CDR1 SGHRS, CDR2 YFSETQ. As DNA, the CDR3 is TGCGCCAGCAGCTTGGGAGAATTTAACATTCAGTACTTC. This codes for CASSLGEFNIQYF.

This clonotype was counted a few times. The gene calls are TRBV12-3 or TRBV12-4 and TRBJ1-3; no definite D call. The V end was cut by 3 bases, the J end by 0 bases, with 12 bases between. The CDR3 is 16 amino acids. The CDR3, as DNA: TGTGCCAGCAGTTTTTCGGTGGACCTCTCTGGAAACACCATATATTTT. Translation gives CASSFSVDLSGNTIYF.

In this sample, this clonotype turned up a few times. V is TRBV28 and J is TRBJ1-5; the D is unclear. CDR1 is MDHEN and CDR2 is SYDVKM in the germline V gene. This CDR3 has 16 amino acids. V shed 2 bases and J shed 0 bases, with 11 bases lying between them. The CDR3 DNA reads as TGTGCCAGCAGTTTAACCCTGACACATAGCAATCAGCCCCAGCATTTT. Amino acid sequence: CASSLTLTHSNQPQHF.

This clonotype was detected a few times. The chain joins TRBV30 to TRBJ1-2; no reliable D call. Trimming stripped 2 bases from V and 8 bases from J, with 21 bases between. CDR3 length: 15 residues. The germline CDR1 and CDR2 sequences are GTSNPN and SVGIG (reference sequence). Written as DNA, the CDR3 is TGTGCCTGGAGTACCGGGGATTCTCGCCTTTGGGGCTACACCTTC. Its translation: CAWSTGDSRLWGYTF.

This clonotype was seen repeatedly, ten times or more. The chain carries TRBV29-1 and TRBJ2-2; TRBD2 matches at 8 bases. The CDR3 length is 13 residues. Trimming cost V 5 bases and J 4 bases; bases outside gene matches: 3. Germline CDR1 SQVTM, CDR2 ANQGSEA. CDR3 sequence reads: CSVSGGGTGELFF. DNA for the CDR3: TGCAGCGTTTCCGGGGGGGGCACCGGGGAGCTGTTTTTT.

V is TRBV12-3 or TRBV12-4 and J is TRBJ2-1; D ambiguous. V was cut by 4 bases and J by 0 bases, with 10 bases left in between. This CDR3 has 15 amino acids. The CDR3 sequence is CASSSGTRSYNEQFF. The CDR3 DNA sequence: TGTGCCAGCAGTTCCGGTACCCGCTCCTACAATGAGCAGTTCTTC.

The chain has TRBV23-1 and TRBJ2-1, with D hard to call. TRBV23-1 is recorded as an ORF, its role being uncertain. The V and J ends lost 8 bases and 4 bases respectively, with 18 bases between them. The CDR3 sequence is 15 residues long. CDR3 bases: TGCGCCAGCTCCTCCGGGCAGGATCTTTACAATGAGCAGTTCTTC. Amino acids: CASSSGQDLYNEQFF.

The rearrangement joins TRBV28 to TRBJ2-7, with 12 bases matching TRBD2. CDR3 length: 15 residues. The junction had 4 bases not matched to a gene; V was cut back by 2 bases and J by 5 bases. Germline assignment: CDR1 MDHEN and CDR2 SYDVKM. The CDR3 DNA sequence: TGTGCCAGCAGTTTACTGTCTAGCGGGAGGGACGAGCAGTACTTC. This translates into CASSLLSSGRDEQYF.